The 13 T cell receptor beta chains reported below all come from one sample, sequenced in a study of lymphopenia after photon versus proton radiotherapy. The data were produced by immunoSEQ multiplex PCR, yet TCRdb's version contains in-frame clones alone and is incomplete. The sample lists thousands of clones; 70% to 90% were seen once. The material was peripheral blood, obtained from a patient treated with photon-based radiotherapy. The receptors here all came from a man at least 80 years old with cholangiocarcinoma.

This clone occurred a few times. The chain employs TRBV5-5 and TRBJ2-1, with 9 bases that match TRBD2. CDR1 is SGHKS and CDR2 is YYEKEE in the germline V gene (reference sequence). V gave up 0 bases and J gave up 0 bases; unmatched junction bases: 1. This CDR3 region has 16 residues. CDR3 loop: CASSLELAGSYNEQFF. The DNA of the CDR3 is TGTGCCAGCAGCTTGGAACTAGCGGGCTCCTACAATGAGCAGTTCTTC.

This clone appeared a few times. This chain connects TRBV6-5 to TRBJ1-3, with D unresolved. With 2 bases removed from V and 0 bases from J, the gap between germline ends came to 5 bases. CDR3 length: 14 residues. Germline CDR1 reads MNHEY; CDR2 reads SVGAGI. CDR3: CASSYERSGNTIYF. DNA of the CDR3: TGTGCCAGCAGTTACGAGCGCTCTGGAAACACCATATATTTT.

The chain uses TRBV9 and TRBJ1-6; maybe TRBD1 (5 bases). V dropped 0 bases and J dropped 15 bases, with 13 bases sitting between them. In germline, CDR1 is SGDLS, CDR2 YYNGEE. The CDR3 is 13 amino acids. CDR3 nucleotide sequence: TGTGCCAGCAGCGTAGGTGGGGGTCCAATCCTCCACTTT. Translation: CASSVGGGPILHF.

This chain links TRBV7-8 with TRBJ2-1; 11 bases match TRBD1. Germline V gives CDR1 SGHVS, CDR2 FQNEAQ. The trim removed 5 bases at V and 5 bases at J, leaving 5 bases unmatched. This CDR3 contains 15 residues. CDR3 protein: CASSQGQGGNNEQFF. The CDR3 DNA sequence: TGTGCCAGCAGCCAGGGACAGGGGGGCAACAATGAGCAGTTCTTC.

The chain is built from TRBV2 and TRBJ1-2; TRBD1 agrees at 7 bases. From germline, CDR1 is SNHLY and CDR2 FYNNEI. The CDR3 totals 13 residues. The V gene end was trimmed by 8 bases and the J gene end by 6 bases; junction bases not matched to a gene: 9. The CDR3 here is CASGTRGGNGYTF. As DNA, the CDR3 is TGTGCCAGCGGGACCAGGGGGGGGAATGGCTACACCTTC.

V gene TRBV9 combines with J gene TRBJ2-1, with 12 positions matching TRBD2. Trimming removed 4 bases from V and 7 bases from J; junction bases left unmatched: 12. Looked up from germline, CDR1 is SGDLS and CDR2 is YYNGEE. The length of the CDR3 is 17 residues. The CDR3 sequence is CASSTRTSGDPLNEQFF. The CDR3 DNA sequence: TGTGCCAGCAGCACACGGACTAGCGGGGACCCTTTAAATGAGCAGTTCTTC.

The chain has TRBV19 and TRBJ1-1, with 7 bases matching TRBD1. This CDR3 has 15 residues. The ends lost 3 bases at V and 0 bases at J; junction bases unmatched: 4. Germline CDR1 and CDR2: LNHDA and SQIVND (reference sequence). The CDR3 sequence: CASSIGRGMNTEAFF. The CDR3 DNA follows: TGTGCCAGTAGTATTGGCAGGGGGATGAACACTGAAGCTTTCTTT.

The chain carries TRBV15 and TRBJ2-6; D call uncertain. The CDR3 is 12 amino acids. V was clipped by 4 bases and J by 5 bases, with 3 bases between them. Germline lookup yields CDR1 LNHNV and CDR2 YYDKDF (reference sequence). The CDR3 sequence: CATSTRANVLTF. CDR3 in DNA: TGTGCCACCAGCACCCGGGCCAACGTCCTGACTTTC.

The chain employs TRBV5-1 and TRBJ1-3; 7 nucleotides line up with TRBD1. Germline loops: CDR1 SGHRS, CDR2 YFSETQ. The trim removed 4 bases at V and 2 bases at J, leaving 3 bases unmatched. CDR3 length: 14 amino acids. The DNA of the CDR3 is TGCGCCAGCAGCAAGGGACAGCCTGGAAACACCATATATTTT. This encodes CASSKGQPGNTIYF.

This sequence joins TRBV7-9 and TRBJ1-5, with D hard to call. CDR3 size: 14 residues. Trimming pared 7 bases from V and 2 bases from J, leaving 12 bases between. Germline values: CDR1 SEHNR, CDR2 FQNEAQ (reference sequence). Written as DNA, the CDR3 is TGTGCCAGCACGGTGGGAAATGGCAATCAGCCCCAGCATTTT. The encoded protein is CASTVGNGNQPQHF.

V is TRBV28 and J is TRBJ1-2, with 9 bases identical to TRBD1. The CDR3 extends over 16 amino acids. From germline, CDR1 is MDHEN and CDR2 SYDVKM. The V segment lost 2 bases and the J segment 4 bases; nucleotides outside the gene matches: 8. CDR3 DNA sequence: TGTGCCAGCAGTTTAGCGGGCCTGGACAGGGGCTATGGCTACACCTTC. This codes for CASSLAGLDRGYGYTF.

This sequence joins TRBV28 and TRBJ1-5; D remains unclear. Germline V gene data show CDR1 as MDHEN and CDR2 as SYDVKM. The V and J ends lost 1 base and 7 bases respectively, with 8 bases between them. The CDR3 has 13 amino acids. CDR3 nucleotides: TGTGCCAGCAGTTTATTGGTTGGACAGCCCCAGCATTTT. Translation: CASSLLVGQPQHF.

The V gene is TRBV19, the J gene TRBJ1-2; D is undetermined. This CDR3 is 12 amino acids long. Germline-derived CDR1 and CDR2 are LNHDA and SQIVND (reference sequence). The V end lost 10 bases, the J end lost 9 bases, and 18 bases lay between the germline ends. CDR3 sequence (DNA): TGTGCCACCCACCATAGGGAGATGAGCTACACCTTC. Protein sequence: CATHHREMSYTF.